Below, 13 T cell receptor beta chains from the same sample are listed, as sequenced in a study of blood T cell repertoires in COVID-19. The method was immunoSEQ multiplex PCR; TCRdb's version includes in-frame clones alone and lacks a portion of them. This sample has about 260,000 clones, with 85% to 90% found just once. The sequenced material came from peripheral blood. All receptors come from a woman between 40 and 55 years old who had recovered from COVID-19.

V usage is TRBV11-3 and J usage is TRBJ2-1; possible D gene TRBD2, 5 bases. CDR1 SGHNT and CDR2 YENEEA come from the germline V gene. Trimming took off 8 bases at V and 9 bases at J, with 23 bases between the two ends. The CDR3 loop spans 15 amino acids. The CDR3 DNA is TGTGCCAGCTCAGCGACTTGGCTAGCAAGTGGTGAGCAGTTCTTC. Its translation is CASSATWLASGEQFF.

This clone was counted only a few times. The CDR3 coding sequence is TGTGCCAGCAGTTACGGACAGGGGCATTACACAGATACGCAGTATTTT. Encoded protein: CASSYGQGHYTDTQYF. The gene calls are TRBV6-2 or TRBV6-3 and TRBJ2-3; the match to TRBD1 covers 9 bases. CDR1 is MNHEY, CDR2 SVGEGT, per germline. The CDR3 loop spans 16 amino acids. After removal of 2 bases from V and 2 bases from J, the junction contained 5 bases not matched to a gene.

With respect to this clone: The sample holds other DNA sequences that translate to the same CDR3. The rearrangement links TRBV19 to TRBJ2-3, with 7 positions matching TRBD2. Trimming took 1 base from V and 4 from J; bases not matched to a gene: 2. This CDR3 has 14 amino acids. Looked up from germline, CDR1 is LNHDA and CDR2 is SQIVND (reference sequence). The chain's CDR3 is CASSIGGLADTQYF. The CDR3 nucleotides read TGTGCCAGTAGTATAGGTGGACTAGCAGATACGCAGTATTTT.

This rearrangement joins TRBV19 to TRBJ2-1; a weak D match, TRBD2 (6 bases). V was cut by 1 base and J by 4 bases, with 11 bases left in between. This CDR3 is built from 15 residues. Per germline, CDR1 LNHDA and CDR2 SQIVND (reference sequence). CDR3 sequence: CASSIALATYNEQFF. The CDR3 nucleotides read TGTGCCAGTAGTATAGCGCTAGCGACTTACAATGAGCAGTTCTTC.

The V and J genes are TRBV7-2 and TRBJ2-7; no clear D gene. The CDR3 is 14 amino acids. Germline lookup yields CDR1 SGHTA and CDR2 FQGNSA. V dropped 5 bases and J dropped 0 bases, with 11 bases sitting between them. CDR3 nucleotides: TGTGCCAGCAGCCCACAGCTTGACTCCTACGAGCAGTACTTC. It codes for CASSPQLDSYEQYF.

V and J are TRBV7-6 and TRBJ2-2, with 7 bases lining up with TRBD1. CDR3 size: 17 residues. Germline CDR1 is SGHVS and CDR2 is FNYEAQ. With V trimmed by 5 bases and J by 0 bases, 9 bases remained unmatched. CDR3 in amino acids: CASSLPRTGPNTGELFF. CDR3 DNA: TGTGCCAGCAGCCTCCCCCGGACAGGACCGAACACCGGGGAGCTGTTTTTT.

The rearrangement joins TRBV20-1 to TRBJ1-2, with D possibly being TRBD1 (6 bases). Germline assignment: CDR1 DFQATT and CDR2 SNEGSKA (reference sequence). The CDR3 has 9 residues. CDR3 nucleotides: TGCAGAGCGGACAGCCCCTACACCTTC. Protein product: CRADSPYTF.

The CDR3 bases are TGCGCCAGCAGCCAAGCCGACAGGGGACCCAATGAAAAACTGTTTTTT. Its protein is CASSQADRGPNEKLFF. The J gene is TRBJ1-4, the V gene TRBV4-1; 8 nucleotides line up with TRBD1. The V and J ends lost 1 base and 5 bases, in that order; junction bases with no gene match: 6. Germline V lookup: CDR1 MGHRA, CDR2 YSYEKL. The CDR3 totals 16 residues.

The chain is built from TRBV10-3 and TRBJ1-2; D may be TRBD1 (6 bases). The CDR3 sequence is 13 residues long. V was shortened by 6 bases and J by 3 bases, with 11 bases between the two germline ends. CDR1 is ENHRY and CDR2 is SYGVKD in the germline V gene. The CDR3 is CAIRGGAHYGYTF. The CDR3 DNA reads as TGTGCCATCAGGGGGGGGGCGCACTATGGCTACACCTTC.

The sample holds a few counts of this clone. This sequence joins TRBV7-3 and TRBJ2-3; no clear D gene. V shed 4 bases and J shed 6 bases, with 8 bases lying between them. The germline V gene has CDR1 SGHTA and CDR2 FQGTGA. The CDR3 covers 12 residues. The CDR3 DNA reads TGTGCCAGCAGCTCCAACCGGGATACGCAGTATTTT. Amino acid sequence: CASSSNRDTQYF.

J is TRBJ1-1 and V is TRBV7-9; D is uncertain. Germline CDR1 is SEHNR and CDR2 is FQNEAQ (reference sequence). Trimming took off 0 bases at V and 8 bases at J, with 7 bases between the two ends. This CDR3 spans 12 amino acids. The CDR3 DNA reads as TGTGCCAGCAGCTTAGCTCAGTTCGAAGCTTTCTTT. Translation gives CASSLAQFEAFF.

V is TRBV7-9 and J is TRBJ1-1; the match to TRBD1 covers 8 bases. The germline CDR1 and CDR2 sequences are SEHNR and FQNEAQ (reference sequence). There are 13 residues in the CDR3. V lost 5 bases, J lost 6 bases, and 5 bases stayed unmatched. CDR3: CASSPGQGSEAFF. The CDR3 DNA reads as TGTGCCAGCAGCCCTGGACAGGGATCTGAAGCTTTCTTT.

The gene calls are TRBV5-6 and TRBJ2-7; maybe TRBD1 (6 bases). This CDR3 region has 13 residues. Germline assignment: CDR1 SGHDT and CDR2 YYEEEE. The V gene lost 1 base and the J gene lost 4 bases, with 9 bases spanning the gap. The CDR3 DNA is TGTGCCAGCAGCTTGCCCACAGGGTACGAGCAGTACTTC. Translating gives CASSLPTGYEQYF.